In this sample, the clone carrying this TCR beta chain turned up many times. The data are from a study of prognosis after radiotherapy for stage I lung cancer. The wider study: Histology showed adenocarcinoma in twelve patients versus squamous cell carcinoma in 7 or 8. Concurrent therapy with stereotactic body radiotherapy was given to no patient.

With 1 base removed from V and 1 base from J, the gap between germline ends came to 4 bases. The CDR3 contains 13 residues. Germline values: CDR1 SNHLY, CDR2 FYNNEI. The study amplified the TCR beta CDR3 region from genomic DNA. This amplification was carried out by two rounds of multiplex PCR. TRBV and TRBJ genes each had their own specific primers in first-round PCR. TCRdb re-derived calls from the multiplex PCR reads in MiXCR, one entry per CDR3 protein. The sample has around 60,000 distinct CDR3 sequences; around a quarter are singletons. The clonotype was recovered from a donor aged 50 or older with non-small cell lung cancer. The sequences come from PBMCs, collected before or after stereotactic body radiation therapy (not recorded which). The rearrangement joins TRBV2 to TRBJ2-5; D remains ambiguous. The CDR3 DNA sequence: TGTGCCAGCAGTGAAGGGAGCCAAGAGACCCAGTACTTC. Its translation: CASSEGSQETQYF.